The T cell receptor (beta chain) described here comes from a study of OX40 agonist ivuxolimab in advanced cancers. For context, the study as a whole: The costimulatory receptor OX40 (CD134) was targeted by ivuxolimab, a fully human IgG2 agonistic monoclonal antibody. Intravenous ivuxolimab was administered to patients every 2 weeks at six dose levels: 0.01, 0.1, 0.3, 1.5, 3 and 10 mg/kg. Of the roughly 51 patients in dose escalation, approximately 20 had hepatocellular carcinoma, some 15 had melanoma, 9 had renal cell carcinoma and 9 had head and neck cancer. The dose-escalation cohort was about 86% male with a mean age of around 64 years, ranging from roughly 20 to 80. Patients were allowed to have had prior anti-PD-1, anti-PD-L1 or anti-CTLA-4 therapy, and around two fifths of the dose-escalation patients had been treated with checkpoint inhibitors. Partial responses occurred in three dose-escalation patients: two with cutaneous melanoma and one with hepatocellular carcinoma. Peripheral TCRbeta sequencing aimed to test whether ivuxolimab altered TCR sequence diversity and caused clonal T-cell expansion. The monotherapy dose-escalation portion (N ≈ 56 patients) of the phase I ivuxolimab trial is reported in the paper. Results and caveats for the whole study, not just this receptor: In the 0.1-3.0 mg/kg groups, partial responders had among the lowest normalized peripheral clonal expansion, particularly in CD8+ T cells. After ivuxolimab, expanded clones were on average more numerous among CD8+ T cells than among CD4+ T cells. At doses of 0.1 to 3.0 mg/kg, clonal expansion of both CD4+ and CD8+ T cells in blood was seen between baseline and week 6. The antigen specificity of the peripheral T cells that underwent clonal expansion was not determined. Low levels of normalized T-cell clonal expansion were also seen in some nonresponding patients.

V loses 4 bases at its end and J loses 10 bases; junction bases beyond the gene matches: 9. CDR1 is given as LGHNA and CDR2 as YSLEER, both from the germline V gene. From the cysteine up to the phenylalanine, the CDR3 has a length of 14 residues. The retained sequence is limited to the CDR3, 42 bases, with the frame set at the first base. For this clone: The antigen this receptor binds is unknown. Base quality data are lacking; no much larger clone is found one base away.

For sequencing of the TCRbeta CDR3 region, genomic DNA was extracted from the sorted cells. TCRbeta CDR3 regions were sequenced using the immunoSEQ Assay. TCRdb mirrors the immuneACCESS table, restricted to in-frame sequences. Some clones are absent from its copies; in checked studies, under half trace to an unresolved V gene, and the reason for the others is unknown. This sample lists around 64,000 clones; 91% were detected once. The ten largest make up roughly 15% of the sample. Patients with a history of autoimmune disease or receiving systemic immunosuppression were excluded from the trial. Peripheral blood for TCR sequencing was drawn from every dose cohort at baseline, at cycle 4 day 1 and at cycle 7 day 1. The samples were taken from a phase I, first-in-human, multicenter, open-label dose-escalation trial of ivuxolimab. Adults with locally advanced or metastatic melanoma, renal cell, hepatocellular, or head and neck squamous cell carcinoma were enrolled in the trial. Before TCR sequencing, CD4+ T cells and CD8+ T cells from peripheral blood were sorted into separate populations.

The receptor's source is an adult with an advanced solid tumor such as melanoma, head and neck, liver or kidney cancer. This receptor chain uses TRBV4-3 and TRBJ1-3; a stretch of 8 junction bases matches TRBD1. Sequencing was performed on CD4+ or CD8+ T cells sorted from blood, taken in a trial of the OX40 agonist ivuxolimab. CDR3 protein: CASSPRQGAWTIYF. DNA sequence: TGCGCCAGCAGCCCGCGCCAGGGGGCATGGACCATATATTTT.